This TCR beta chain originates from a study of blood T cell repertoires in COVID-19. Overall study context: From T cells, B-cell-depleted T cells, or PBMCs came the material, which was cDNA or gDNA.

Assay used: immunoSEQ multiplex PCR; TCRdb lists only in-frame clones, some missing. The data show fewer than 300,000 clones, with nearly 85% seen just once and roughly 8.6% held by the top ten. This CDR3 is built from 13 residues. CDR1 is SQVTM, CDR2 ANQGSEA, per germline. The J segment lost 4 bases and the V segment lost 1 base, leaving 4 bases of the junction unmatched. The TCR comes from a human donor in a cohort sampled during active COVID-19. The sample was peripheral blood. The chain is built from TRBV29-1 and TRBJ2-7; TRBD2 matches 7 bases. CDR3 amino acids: CSVEVTAGYEQYF. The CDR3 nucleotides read TGCAGCGTTGAAGTTACAGCGGGGTACGAGCAGTACTTC.